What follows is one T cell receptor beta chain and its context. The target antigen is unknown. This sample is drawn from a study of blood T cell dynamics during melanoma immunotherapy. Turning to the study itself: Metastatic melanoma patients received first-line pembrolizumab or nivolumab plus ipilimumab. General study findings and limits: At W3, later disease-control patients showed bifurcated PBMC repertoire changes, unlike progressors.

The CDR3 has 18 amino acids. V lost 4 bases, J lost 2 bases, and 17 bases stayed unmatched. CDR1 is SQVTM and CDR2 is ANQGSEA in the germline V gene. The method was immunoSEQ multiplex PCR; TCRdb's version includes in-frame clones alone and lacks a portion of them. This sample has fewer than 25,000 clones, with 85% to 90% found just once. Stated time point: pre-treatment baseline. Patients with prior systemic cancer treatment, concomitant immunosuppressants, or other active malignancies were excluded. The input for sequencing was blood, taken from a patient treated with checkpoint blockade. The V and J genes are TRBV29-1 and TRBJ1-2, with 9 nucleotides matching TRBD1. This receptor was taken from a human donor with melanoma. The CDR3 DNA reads TGCAGCGTTGGAGGGGTGAGCTACGGACAGGGGCTAAACTATGGCTACACCTTC. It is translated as CSVGGVSYGQGLNYGYTF.